The 31 T cell receptor beta chains in this list originate from one sample, sequenced in a study of cytomegalovirus exposure and HLA in healthy donors. Method: immunoSEQ multiplex PCR; TCRdb's copy keeps in-frame clones and lacks some. Among 40,000 to 55,000 clones listed, 93% were seen once. Source material: PBMCs. The receptors derive from a woman aged 18-30 years in good health and CMV-seronegative.

The chain couples TRBV2 to TRBJ2-5; 7 positions match TRBD2. CDR3 length equals 15 residues. In germline, CDR1 is SNHLY, CDR2 FYNNEI. The ends lost 7 bases at V and 5 bases at J; junction bases unmatched: 13. CDR3 nucleotides: TGTGCCAGCAAGTCTAGCGGACCGTATATGGAGACCCAGTACTTC. It codes for CASKSSGPYMETQYF.

The chain couples TRBV7-8 to TRBJ2-2; TRBD2 might be the D (6 bases). CDR1 is SGHVS, CDR2 FQNEAQ, per germline. The CDR3 consists of 16 residues. Deletions cut 1 base from V and 3 bases from J, with 12 bases between. DNA of the CDR3: TGTGCCAGCAGCTTAGGGATCGGACTATACACCGGGGAGCTGTTTTTT. Translated: CASSLGIGLYTGELFF.

This sequence joins TRBV5-1 and TRBJ1-1; maybe TRBD1 (5 bases). V lost 7 bases to trimming and J lost 4 bases, with 20 bases between them. CDR1 and CDR2 (germline): SGHRS, YFSETQ. The CDR3 length is 15 residues. The CDR3 nucleotides read TGCGCCAGCCGTCTCGGAGGGGAATGGGGCACTGAAGCTTTCTTT. It is translated as CASRLGGEWGTEAFF.

CDR3 residues: CASSPGMHTEAFF. In nucleotides, the CDR3 is TGTGCCAGTAGTCCGGGGATGCACACTGAAGCTTTCTTT. V and J are TRBV19 and TRBJ1-1; D is unclear. Trimming took off 5 bases at V and 3 bases at J, with 10 bases between the two ends. The CDR3 spans 13 residues. Germline V gives CDR1 LNHDA, CDR2 SQIVND (reference sequence).

The chain links TRBV6-5 to TRBJ1-2; no firm D call. CDR1 is MNHEY and CDR2 is SVGAGI in the germline V gene. V was trimmed by 5 bases and J by 4 bases, leaving 14 bases between them. The length of the CDR3 is 14 residues. CDR3 amino acids: CASSRTEGGYGYTF. CDR3 DNA: TGTGCCAGCAGTCGAACCGAGGGAGGCTATGGCTACACCTTC.

The V and J genes are TRBV19 and TRBJ1-1; tentatively, D is TRBD1 (6 bases). The V gene lost 3 bases and the J gene lost 7 bases, with 9 bases spanning the gap. Per the germline V gene, CDR1 is LNHDA and CDR2 is SQIVND (reference sequence). CDR3 size: 12 residues. The CDR3 spells CASSIIGGEAFF. CDR3 sequence (DNA): TGTGCCAGTAGTATTATAGGGGGTGAAGCTTTCTTT. Looking up the rest from reference TRBV19 and TRBJ1-1 gives the full variable domain: DGGITQSPKYLFRKEGQNVTLSCEQNLNHDAMYWYRQDPGQGLRLIYYSQIVNDFQKGDIAEGYSVSREKKESFPLTVTSAQKNPTAFYLCASSIIGGEAFFGQGTRLTVV.

The V gene is TRBV30, the J gene TRBJ2-7; 7 nucleotides agree with TRBD2. Germline assignment: CDR1 GTSNPN and CDR2 SVGIG (reference sequence). The CDR3 is 11 residues long. Written as DNA, the CDR3 is TGTGCTTGCGGGAGCCCTTACGAGCAGTACTTC. This gives the protein CACGSPYEQYF.

The chain has TRBV7-3 and TRBJ1-2; no reliable D call. The V end lost 0 bases, the J end lost 8 bases, and 10 bases lay between the germline ends. This CDR3 spans 13 amino acids. Per the germline V gene, CDR1 is SGHTA and CDR2 is FQGTGA. DNA for the CDR3: TGTGCCAGCAGCTTAACGTTGGGAGGCGGCTACACCTTC. This gives the protein CASSLTLGGGYTF.

The V and J genes are TRBV2 and TRBJ1-5, with D perhaps matching TRBD1 (5 bases). Germline CDR1 reads SNHLY; CDR2 reads FYNNEI. Trimming cost V 8 bases and J 7 bases, with 12 bases left between them. The CDR3 contains 12 residues. Here the CDR3 reads CASRGIEQPQHF. The CDR3 DNA is TGTGCCAGCCGGGGGATAGAGCAGCCCCAGCATTTT.

The CDR3 loop reads CASSSGDGAPSYEQYF. As DNA, the CDR3 is TGTGCCAGCAGCTCTGGAGACGGCGCTCCCTCCTACGAGCAGTACTTC. V and J are TRBV7-6 and TRBJ2-7; D is uncertain. Deletions cut 4 bases from V and 0 bases from J, with 16 bases between. Germline CDR1 and CDR2: SGHVS and FNYEAQ. The CDR3 length is 16 residues.

V usage is TRBV18 and J usage is TRBJ2-7; 10 nucleotides align to TRBD1. This CDR3 has 16 residues. With 3 bases clipped from V and 2 bases from J, the junction kept 7 bases outside the gene matches. In germline, CDR1 is KGHSH, CDR2 LQKENI. Written as DNA, the CDR3 is TGTGCCAGCTCACCTCCCGACAGGGGGCTGACCTACGAGCAGTACTTC. Protein product: CASSPPDRGLTYEQYF.

V gene TRBV7-9 combines with J gene TRBJ1-6; tentatively, D is TRBD1 (5 bases). This CDR3 comprises 13 residues. The V and J ends lost 1 base and 10 bases respectively, with 8 bases between them. The germline V gene has CDR1 SEHNR and CDR2 FQNEAQ (reference sequence). This chain's CDR3 is CASSLDGGSPLHF. CDR3 nucleotide sequence: TGTGCCAGCAGCTTAGACGGGGGATCACCCCTCCACTTT.

Here the CDR3 DNA reads TGTGCCAGCATAGGACAGGTTGGACCTGAAGCTTTCTTT. This codes for CASIGQVGPEAFF. The chain uses TRBV2 and TRBJ1-1; 7 bases fit TRBD1. CDR3 length equals 13 residues. Germline V gene lookup returns CDR1 SNHLY and CDR2 FYNNEI. The junction had 8 bases not matched to a gene; V was cut back by 7 bases and J by 6 bases.

J is TRBJ2-6 and V is TRBV10-3; 10 positions agree with TRBD1. Trimming took 4 bases from V and 0 from J; bases not matched to a gene: 3. The CDR3 has 17 amino acids. Germline CDR1 reads ENHRY; CDR2 reads SYGVKD. Here the CDR3 reads CAISGGTGDSGANVLTF. CDR3 in DNA: TGTGCCATCAGTGGGGGGACAGGGGACTCTGGGGCCAACGTCCTGACTTTC.

In its sample, this clone was seen once. Sequence at one end of the junction differs from germline and may be a read error. The rearrangement uses TRBV12-5 and TRBJ1-2; D is ambiguous. The CDR3 covers 13 residues. Germline CDR1 reads LGHNT; CDR2 reads FRNRAP. The CDR3 sequence: CASGTSDLSAVGF. CDR3 nucleotide sequence: TGTGCTAGTGGTACTTCAGATTTAAGCGCGGTGGGCTTC.

The gene calls are TRBV28 and TRBJ2-2, with unresolved D. The ends were cut back, 6 bases at V and 2 bases at J, with 13 bases in the middle. CDR3 length: 15 residues. From germline, CDR1 is MDHEN and CDR2 SYDVKM. As DNA, the CDR3 is TGTGCCAGCAGATGGCAGACTGACAACACCGGGGAGCTGTTTTTT. Residues: CASRWQTDNTGELFF.

The count of this clone is one. This chain uses TRBV5-1 with TRBJ2-7; 10 positions agree with TRBD2. The CDR3 runs 15 residues. V was clipped by 4 bases and J by 6 bases; unmatched bases: 10. Germline assignment: CDR1 SGHRS and CDR2 YFSETQ. The CDR3 sequence: CASSAGLAVAGEQYF. In DNA form, the CDR3 reads TGCGCCAGCAGCGCTGGACTAGCGGTGGCGGGCGAGCAGTACTTC.

The rearrangement links TRBV18 to TRBJ2-1; 9 nucleotides match TRBD1. V trimming: 4 bases; J trimming: 8 bases; junction bases outside the gene matches: 6. The length of the CDR3 is 14 residues. Germline CDR1 reads KGHSH; CDR2 reads LQKENI. CDR3: CASSQGQGIYEQFF. Written as DNA, the CDR3 is TGTGCCAGCTCACAAGGACAGGGGATCTATGAGCAGTTCTTC.

The genes are TRBV7-7 and TRBJ2-2, with D tentatively TRBD1 (6 bases). The CDR3 runs 16 residues. Germline V gene lookup returns CDR1 SSHAT and CDR2 FNYEAQ (reference sequence). The V and J ends lost 3 bases and 6 bases respectively, with 17 bases between them. The CDR3 is CASSLRVQGSPGELFF. The CDR3 coding sequence is TGTGCCAGCAGCTTGAGGGTGCAGGGGTCCCCCGGGGAGCTGTTTTTT.

This clone was seen just once. The V call is TRBV6-5, the J call TRBJ2-7, with 8 bases that match TRBD1. The V segment lost 0 bases and the J segment 9 bases; nucleotides outside the gene matches: 7. CDR1 and CDR2 (germline): MNHEY, SVGAGI. The CDR3 has 14 amino acids. In DNA form, the CDR3 reads TGTGCCAGCAGTTACTCTGGCAGGGGGCGCGCGCAGTACTTC. As protein: CASSYSGRGRAQYF.

The rearrangement joins TRBV5-4 to TRBJ1-2; 7 bases agree with TRBD1. Trimming cost V 4 bases and J 3 bases; bases outside gene matches: 6. The CDR3 covers 14 residues. In germline, CDR1 is SGHNT, CDR2 YYREEE (reference sequence). The CDR3: CASSLKGADYGYTF. The CDR3 nucleotides are TGTGCCAGCAGCCTCAAGGGGGCAGACTATGGCTACACCTTC.

This clone was picked up one time. The rearrangement joins TRBV19 to TRBJ2-7; tentatively, D is TRBD1 (6 bases). Per the germline V gene, CDR1 is LNHDA and CDR2 is SQIVND (reference sequence). The V and J ends lost 7 bases and 4 bases respectively, with 14 bases between them. The CDR3 sequence is 13 residues long. The CDR3 bases are TGTGCCAGTACTGACAGGACTTCTTACGAGCAGTACTTC. It translates to CASTDRTSYEQYF. The full variable domain, rest sourced from reference TRBV19 and TRBJ2-7, is DGGITQSPKYLFRKEGQNVTLSCEQNLNHDAMYWYRQDPGQGLRLIYYSQIVNDFQKGDIAEGYSVSREKKESFPLTVTSAQKNPTAFYLCASTDRTSYEQYFGPGTRLTVT.

The chain is built from TRBV7-3 and TRBJ1-1; D possibly corresponds to TRBD1 (6 bases). The CDR3 consists of 15 residues. Trimming cost V 2 bases and J 4 bases, with 14 bases left between them. Germline V lookup: CDR1 SGHTA, CDR2 FQGTGA. The CDR3 DNA is TGTGCCAGCAGCTTATATGGGGGCAGAGGCACTGAAGCTTTCTTT. Its protein product is CASSLYGGRGTEAFF.

The V and J genes are TRBV6-5 and TRBJ2-3; D is possibly TRBD1 (6 bases). V was shortened by 6 bases and J by 2 bases, with 12 bases between the two germline ends. This CDR3 is 14 amino acids long. Germline CDR1 and CDR2: MNHEY and SVGAGI. The CDR3 loop reads CASRIGQSTDTQYF. The CDR3, as DNA: TGTGCCAGCAGAATCGGACAGTCCACAGATACGCAGTATTTT.

This chain uses TRBV30 with TRBJ2-5; D may be TRBD1 (6 bases). The CDR3 is 17 amino acids. Between the trimmed V and J ends, which lost 0 bases and 0 bases, there was a span of 17 bases. Germline V gene lookup returns CDR1 GTSNPN and CDR2 SVGIG (reference sequence). The DNA of the CDR3 is TGTGCCTGGAGTGTACAGGGTGGGATTACGTACCAAGAGACCCAGTACTTC. It is translated as CAWSVQGGITYQETQYF.

This sequence joins TRBV4-1 and TRBJ1-1, with TRBD1 as a possible D gene (6 bases). CDR3 size: 14 residues. Germline-derived CDR1 and CDR2 are MGHRA and YSYEKL. Trimming left V 8 bases short and J 1 base short, with 14 bases between. CDR3 sequence: CASWGGRGNTEAFF. The CDR3 DNA follows: TGCGCCAGCTGGGGGGGGCGCGGGAACACTGAAGCTTTCTTT.

The chain uses TRBV7-8 and TRBJ1-4; 7 positions match TRBD1. Trimming removed 1 base from V and 8 bases from J; junction bases left unmatched: 4. This CDR3 comprises 14 residues. Germline V gene data show CDR1 as SGHVS and CDR2 as FQNEAQ. CDR3 amino acids: CASSLEGGDEKLFF. As DNA, the CDR3 is TGTGCCAGCAGCTTAGAAGGGGGCGACGAAAAACTGTTTTTT.

The genes are TRBV2 and TRBJ2-5; the D is unclear. The V gene's germline CDR1 is SNHLY and CDR2 FYNNEI. Deletions cut 4 bases from V and 7 bases from J, with 16 bases between. The CDR3 extends over 14 amino acids. The CDR3 DNA follows: TGTGCCAGCAGTGTGGCCATTCATGCGGTGACCCAGTACTTC. Translating it yields CASSVAIHAVTQYF.

This sequence joins TRBV6-1 and TRBJ1-5, with D possibly TRBD1 on 6 matching bases. In germline, CDR1 is MNHNS, CDR2 SASEGT. V lost 6 bases and J 0 bases, leaving 12 bases between the germline ends. This CDR3 comprises 15 residues. The CDR3 spells CASSRGTYSNQPQHF. In DNA, the CDR3 is TGTGCCAGCAGCAGGGGTACCTATAGCAATCAGCCCCAGCATTTT.

The genes are TRBV5-1 and TRBJ2-7, with a weak D call TRBD2 (5 bases). Germline V lookup: CDR1 SGHRS, CDR2 YFSETQ. The CDR3 is 14 residues long. V dropped 3 bases and J dropped 2 bases, with 12 bases sitting between them. For the CDR3, the DNA is TGCGCCAGCAGCTATGGACTGCAAGCCTACGAGCAGTACTTC. It yields the protein CASSYGLQAYEQYF.

CDR3: CASSVGTSGSSYNEQFF. CDR3 coding DNA: TGTGCCAGCAGCGTAGGTACTAGCGGGAGCTCCTACAATGAGCAGTTCTTC. The chain combines TRBV9 with TRBJ2-1; TRBD2 agrees at 11 bases. The CDR3 is 17 residues long. Germline CDR1 and CDR2: SGDLS and YYNGEE. V dropped 0 bases and J dropped 0; count of bases not matched to a gene: 2.